This is a list of T cell receptor beta chains from one sample in a study of blood T cell repertoires in COVID-19. The data were produced by immunoSEQ multiplex PCR, yet TCRdb's version contains in-frame clones alone and is incomplete. The sample yields about 140,000 clones, approximately 85% seen once. Sequencing used peripheral blood. The receptors here all came from a man in his forties or fifties with acute or convalescent COVID-19. Each CDR3 is given with its conserved first and last residue. D genes are given only for firm matches. Clone size is stated in some rows and not others, as once, few, many or a class when expanded.

cdr3_nt cdr3_aa v_call clone_size j_call d_call
TGTGCCAGCAGTCTCTCACAGGTGGGGAGAAGGGGGAGTCAGCCCCAGCATTTT CASSLSQVGRRGSQPQHF TRBV27 once TRBJ1-5 -
TGCGCCAGCAAACTAGCGGGGACCTACAATGAGCAGTTCTTC CASKLAGTYNEQFF TRBV5-1 - TRBJ2-1 TRBD2
TGTGCCAGCAGTCCAGGGGCCGGTGGCTACACCTTC CASSPGAGGYTF TRBV12-3/TRBV12-4 - TRBJ1-2 -
TGTGCCAGCAGCCTTCGGGGAGGGAGTTATGGCTACACCTTC CASSLRGGSYGYTF TRBV14 few TRBJ1-2 -
TGTGCCAGCAGCGTAGCATCCCGTGGGGAGGGGTCAAGTCTAGCGGGAGCGAACTCCTACGAGCAGTACTTC CASSVASRGEGSSLAGANSYEQYF TRBV9 - TRBJ2-7 TRBD2
TGTGCCAGCAGCTTGGGACAGACCGATGGCTACACCTTC CASSLGQTDGYTF TRBV7-9 - TRBJ1-2 TRBD1
TGCAGTGCTAGCCCGGGACTTACGCAGTATTTT CSASPGLTQYF TRBV20-1 - TRBJ2-3 -
TGTGCCAGCAGCACCGGACAGGGGGTTAATTCACCCCTCCACTTT CASSTGQGVNSPLHF TRBV7-2 - TRBJ1-6 TRBD1
TGTGCCAGCAGTTCACCGGTTGCCGGCTACACCTTC CASSSPVAGYTF TRBV28 - TRBJ1-2 -
TGTGCCACCAGCAGAGAATGGGACAGGCCCCCGCTTTTT CATSREWDRPPLF TRBV15 - TRBJ1-4 TRBD1
TGTGCCAGCAGCCAAGTCGGGGGGGCAGGGGCCACTGAAGCTTTCTTT CASSQVGGAGATEAFF TRBV4-2 once TRBJ1-1 -
TGTGCCAGCAGCAAAGAGGAAGGGGTAGGCACCGGGGAGCTGTTTTTT CASSKEEGVGTGELFF TRBV21-1 few TRBJ2-2 -
TGTGCCAGCATGACTAGCGGGGCCCCAGCGGCCCAGTACTTC CASMTSGAPAAQYF TRBV6-5 - TRBJ2-5 TRBD2
TGTGCCAGCAGCCTGGGAGGGGACTACACCTTC CASSLGGDYTF TRBV12-3/TRBV12-4 - TRBJ1-2 -
TGTGCCAGCAGCTTATCCCGGGGAGGGAACTATGGCTACACCTTC CASSLSRGGNYGYTF TRBV5-8 - TRBJ1-2 -
TGTGCCAGCTCACCACCGGGGGCTAGCAATCAGCCCCAGCATTTT CASSPPGASNQPQHF TRBV18 - TRBJ1-5 -
TGCAGCGTTGATATGTCGGGGAATGAGCAGTTCTTC CSVDMSGNEQFF TRBV29-1 - TRBJ2-1 -
TGTGCCAGCAGCCTGACGGCCCCCTCGGGGAATGAGCAGTTCTTC CASSLTAPSGNEQFF TRBV27 few TRBJ2-1 -
TGTGCCAGCAGCCCCGTTCCGTCAGGGATACGCAATCAGCCCCAGCATTTT CASSPVPSGIRNQPQHF TRBV7-8 - TRBJ1-5 -
TGTGCCAGCATGAACAGGGGGAACTATGGCTACACCTTC CASMNRGNYGYTF TRBV3-1/TRBV3-2 - TRBJ1-2 TRBD1
TGCGCCAGCAGTGAGTCCTTGGGACTAGCCCACGGAGAGACCCAGTACTTC CASSESLGLAHGETQYF TRBV10-2 - TRBJ2-5 TRBD2
TGTGCCAGCAGCAAACTAGGCGGGCTTGGCACTGAAGCTTTCTTT CASSKLGGLGTEAFF TRBV21-1 - TRBJ1-1 -
TGTGCCAGCAGCCCGGGAGGGAGGGACACCGGGGAGCTGTTTTTT CASSPGGRDTGELFF TRBV5-4 - TRBJ2-2 TRBD2
TGTGCCAGCCAGGAGGGATGGGATAATTCACCCCTCCACTTT CASQEGWDNSPLHF TRBV25-1 - TRBJ1-6 -
TGTGCCAGTAGTATTACCCTCGGGGGAGGCTCCTACAATGAGCAGTTCTTC CASSITLGGGSYNEQFF TRBV19 - TRBJ2-1 -
TGTGCCAGCTCCGGGGGGACATACAATGAGCAGTTCTTC CASSGGTYNEQFF TRBV7-3 - TRBJ2-1 -
TGTGCCAGCAGCCAGGGGGGAGATTCAGATACGCAGTATTTT CASSQGGDSDTQYF TRBV3-1/TRBV3-2 - TRBJ2-3 -
TGTGCCAGCAGTTACTCGAGCAATTCACCCCTCCACTTT CASSYSSNSPLHF TRBV6-5 - TRBJ1-6 -
TGCGCCAGCAGCCAAGATGAGAGGACTGGAAACACCATATATTTT CASSQDERTGNTIYF TRBV4-1 few TRBJ1-3 -
TGTGCCAGCAGTCCAGGACAGGGTCGAGCTAACTATGGCTACACCTTC CASSPGQGRANYGYTF TRBV27 once TRBJ1-2 TRBD1
TGTGCCAGCAGCCAATTAGGGACAGGTTTCTACGAGCAGTACTTC CASSQLGTGFYEQYF TRBV16 few TRBJ2-7 TRBD1
TGTGCCAGCAGTTTATGGGGACTAGGGAACAATGAGCAGTTCTTC CASSLWGLGNNEQFF TRBV28 - TRBJ2-1 TRBD2
TGTGCCAGCAGCCAAGGTGCAGGGGCGGACTATGGCTACACCTTC CASSQGAGADYGYTF TRBV14 - TRBJ1-2 -
TGTGCCAGCAGTCCTAACTCCTACGAGCAGTACTTC CASSPNSYEQYF TRBV12-3/TRBV12-4 - TRBJ2-7 -
TGTGCCACCAGCAGGAACAGGGGGGCCAACTATGGCTACACCTTC CATSRNRGANYGYTF TRBV15 few TRBJ1-2 TRBD1
TGTGCCAGCAGGGATATGGGGGCCTGGGAGACCCAGTACTTC CASRDMGAWETQYF TRBV2 - TRBJ2-5 -